Listed below are T cell receptor beta chains from one sample, sequenced in a study of T cells in localized non-small cell lung cancer. Repertoires were generated with immunoSEQ multiplex PCR, while TCRdb's copy carries only in-frame clones and drops some. Seen here are more than 70,000 clones, 80% to 90% observed once, and the top ten hold around 2.8%. The sample in question was peripheral blood, obtained before any cancer treatment. The receptors come from a man aged 35 to 70 with stage I lung adenocarcinoma. CDR3s include the opening cysteine and the closing phenylalanine or tryptophan. The D gene is left open where the match is weak. The size field is filled for only some rows; it gives once, few, many or a size class.

j_call clone_size v_call d_call cdr3_aa cdr3_nt
TRBJ2-1 NA TRBV7-2 NA CASSLGGKQDNEQFF TGTGCCAGCAGCTTAGGGGGAAAGCAAGACAATGAGCAGTTCTTC
TRBJ2-3 once TRBV7-2 NA CASTRSSVSTDTQYF TGTGCCAGCACTCGGTCCTCCGTTAGCACAGATACGCAGTATTTT
TRBJ2-7 NA TRBV2 NA CASSAGSLSYEQYF TGTGCCAGCAGTGCCGGGTCACTTTCCTACGAGCAGTACTTC
TRBJ1-1 NA TRBV7-2 NA CASSLVGVGVNTEAFF TGTGCCAGCAGCTTAGTGGGTGTCGGGGTGAACACTGAAGCTTTCTTT
TRBJ1-1 once TRBV19 NA CASRMGSTEAFF TGTGCCAGTCGGATGGGGAGCACTGAAGCTTTCTTT
TRBJ1-5 NA TRBV5-4 NA CASSNGGQGGWNQPQHF TGTGCCAGCAGCAATGGGGGTCAGGGAGGGTGGAATCAGCCCCAGCATTTT
TRBJ2-5 NA TRBV5-1 TRBD2 CASSLAESGKTQYF TGCGCCAGCAGCTTGGCGGAGAGCGGGAAGACCCAGTACTTC
TRBJ1-4 NA TRBV6-6 NA CASSSPDRRNEKLFF TGTGCCAGCAGTAGCCCGGACAGACGTAATGAAAAACTGTTTTTT
TRBJ2-7 once TRBV27 NA CASSRSRIYEQYF TGTGCCAGCAGTAGGTCCAGGATCTACGAGCAGTACTTC
TRBJ1-5 NA TRBV27 NA CASSPDGRWSQPQHF TGTGCCAGCAGTCCCGACGGCCGGTGGTCTCAGCCCCAGCATTTT
TRBJ2-3 few TRBV18 NA CASSPQDSISTDTQYF TGTGCCAGCTCACCACAGGACTCGATTAGCACAGATACGCAGTATTTT
TRBJ2-5 NA TRBV6-4 NA CASSPGPSRAETQYF TGTGCCAGCAGCCCCGGACCCTCACGGGCAGAGACCCAGTACTTC
TRBJ2-3 NA TRBV9 TRBD2 CASSGTGTTTSTDTQYF TGTGCCAGCAGCGGGACCGGGACTACCACTAGCACAGATACGCAGTATTTT
TRBJ2-5 NA TRBV7-2 TRBD2 CASSLAGTGGTQYF TGTGCCAGTAGTCTAGCGGGAACCGGGGGGACCCAGTACTTC
TRBJ2-7 NA TRBV7-9 TRBD1 CASSPSRGPARSYEQYF TGTGCCAGCAGTCCTAGCAGGGGGCCAGCCAGATCCTACGAGCAGTACTTC
TRBJ2-3 few TRBV30 TRBD1 CAWSRGTGETDTQYF TGTGCCTGGAGTAGGGGGACAGGGGAAACAGATACGCAGTATTTT
TRBJ1-2 NA TRBV7-8 NA CASSPTFAGALNYGYTF TGTGCCAGCAGCCCCACGTTCGCAGGGGCTTTAAACTATGGCTACACCTTC
TRBJ2-3 once TRBV5-4 TRBD2 CASSLRLAGDTQYF TGTGCCAGCAGCTTGCGACTAGCGGGAGATACGCAGTATTTT
TRBJ1-1 NA TRBV13 NA CASSLGQRMNTEAFF TGTGCCAGCAGCTTAGGACAGCGAATGAACACTGAAGCTTTCTTT
TRBJ2-1 NA TRBV6-5 NA CASSWTDNNEQFF TGTGCCAGCAGTTGGACCGATAACAATGAGCAGTTCTTC
TRBJ2-7 NA TRBV2 TRBD2 CASTGTSGLSYEQYF TGTGCCAGCACCGGGACTAGCGGACTCTCCTACGAGCAGTACTTC
TRBJ1-1 NA TRBV27 NA CASSPLGHAGVDTEAFF TGTGCCAGCAGTCCCCTGGGACACGCAGGTGTGGACACTGAAGCTTTCTTT
TRBJ1-1 NA TRBV5-1 NA CASSPPDIPNTEAFF TGCGCCAGCAGCCCTCCTGACATCCCGAACACTGAAGCTTTCTTT
TRBJ2-2 NA TRBV11-2 NA CASSARLTNTGELFF TGTGCCAGCAGCGCTAGATTGACGAACACCGGGGAGCTGTTTTTT